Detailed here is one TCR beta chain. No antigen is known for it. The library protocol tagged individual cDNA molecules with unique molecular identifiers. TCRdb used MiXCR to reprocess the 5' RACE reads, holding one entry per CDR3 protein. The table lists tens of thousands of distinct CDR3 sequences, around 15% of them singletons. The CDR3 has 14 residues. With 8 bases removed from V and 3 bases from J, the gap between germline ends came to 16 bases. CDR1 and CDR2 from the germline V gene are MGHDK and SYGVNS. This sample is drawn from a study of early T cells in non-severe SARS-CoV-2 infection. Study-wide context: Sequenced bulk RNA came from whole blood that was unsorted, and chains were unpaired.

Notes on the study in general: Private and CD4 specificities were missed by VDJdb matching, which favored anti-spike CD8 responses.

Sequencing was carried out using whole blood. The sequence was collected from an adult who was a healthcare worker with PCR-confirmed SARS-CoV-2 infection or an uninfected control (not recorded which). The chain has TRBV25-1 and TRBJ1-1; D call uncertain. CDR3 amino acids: CASASGPPYTEAFF. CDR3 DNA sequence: TGTGCCAGCGCCTCTGGGCCCCCCTACACTGAAGCTTTCTTT.